The 9 T cell receptor beta chains presented below share a single source sample, sequenced in a study of breast tumors, draining lymph nodes, adjacent tissues. MiXCR, run by TCRdb on the multiplex PCR reads, gives a single entry per CDR3 protein. The data hold 200,000 to 250,000 distinct CDR3 sequences, with roughly 32% observed a single time. Breast cancer patients provided tissue from their axillary draining lymph nodes. The sample was axillary lymph node tissue. These receptor sequences come from a female donor with breast cancer. Some clones in this sample may be carry-over from other donors' samples.

The CDR3 reads CSALQQHNSPLHF. For the CDR3, the DNA is TGCAGTGCTTTACAGCAGCATAATTCACCCCTCCACTTT. This sequence joins TRBV20-1 and TRBJ1-6, with D uncertain. Per the germline V gene, CDR1 is DFQATT and CDR2 is SNEGSKA (reference sequence). V dropped 5 bases and J dropped 5 bases, with 10 bases sitting between them. The length of the CDR3 is 13 residues.

This clonotype showed up just a few times. Possible read error: a much larger clone is one base away. The genes are TRBV6-5 and TRBJ2-7, with 10 nucleotides matching TRBD2. With 5 bases clipped from V and 6 bases from J, the junction kept 7 bases outside the gene matches. Germline CDR1 reads MNHEY; CDR2 reads SVGAGI. The CDR3 length is 14 residues. For the CDR3, the DNA is TGTGCCAGCAGTCACAGCGGGAGGGCCGGCGAGCAGTACTTC. It is translated as CASSHSGRAGEQYF.

The chain has TRBV5-1 and TRBJ2-2, with TRBD2 matching 8 bases. Germline CDR1 SGHRS, CDR2 YFSETQ. Unmatched junction bases numbered 6, after V lost 4 bases and J lost 7 bases. This CDR3 region has 14 residues. The CDR3 protein is CASSPGGASGELFF. The CDR3 DNA follows: TGCGCCAGCAGCCCGGGGGGGGCAAGCGGGGAGCTGTTTTTT.

This clonotype was detected a few times. The chain joins TRBV7-2 to TRBJ2-5, with D possibly matching TRBD1 (7 bases). Germline V gene data show CDR1 as SGHTA and CDR2 as FQGNSA. V was shortened by 0 bases and J by 5 bases, with 10 bases between the two germline ends. CDR3 length: 14 amino acids. CDR3 sequence reads: CASSLAAGGETQYF. The CDR3 DNA reads as TGTGCCAGCAGCTTAGCGGCAGGGGGGGAGACCCAGTACTTC.

This clonotype came up many times. This chain uses TRBV19 with TRBJ2-7, with D possibly being TRBD2 (5 bases). Germline CDR1 and CDR2: LNHDA and SQIVND (reference sequence). V was clipped by 3 bases and J by 0 bases, with 12 bases between them. The CDR3 loop spans 15 amino acids. CDR3 amino acids: CASSILSGYSYEQYF. CDR3 in DNA: TGTGCCAGTAGTATTCTCAGCGGTTACTCCTACGAGCAGTACTTC.

This clonotype was picked up a small number of times. V is TRBV25-1 and J is TRBJ2-5; D assignment may be TRBD1 or TRBD2 (5 bases each). Germline-derived CDR1 and CDR2 are MGHDK and SYGVNS. V lost 4 bases, J lost 2 bases, and 20 bases lay in between. This CDR3 spans 17 amino acids. CDR3 region: CASSGSVPRGAQETQYF. The CDR3 DNA reads TGTGCCAGCAGTGGTTCGGTCCCCAGAGGGGCACAAGAGACCCAGTACTTC.

This clonotype has just a few counts. A much larger clone differs by one base, so this may be a read error. This chain connects TRBV11-2 to TRBJ1-3; a weak D match, TRBD1 (5 bases). Looked up from germline, CDR1 is SGHAT and CDR2 is FQNNGV. Trimming cost V 5 bases and J 0 bases, with 14 bases left between them. This CDR3 is built from 16 residues. This CDR3 reads CASSPRDLPSGNTIYF. CDR3 sequence (DNA): TGTGCCAGCAGCCCCCGGGACCTCCCCTCTGGAAACACCATATATTTT.

This clonotype has more than one count but fewer than ten. At one boundary the junction diverges from the germline segment, which might be a read error. V usage is TRBV6-6 and J usage is TRBJ2-6, with D possibly TRBD1 on 7 matching bases. CDR1 is MNHNY, CDR2 SVGAGI, per germline (reference sequence). The CDR3 has 19 amino acids. The DNA of the CDR3 is TGTGCCAGCAGTCACTCGATGGGCAGGGGGGTGACTGGGGCCAACGTCCTGACTTTC. It codes for CASSHSMGRGVTGANVLTF.

The J gene is TRBJ1-1, the V gene TRBV7-9; 9 positions agree with TRBD1. This CDR3 region has 12 residues. Germline-derived CDR1 and CDR2 are SEHNR and FQNEAQ (reference sequence). V was pared by 4 bases and J by 11 bases, with 5 bases of the junction left unmatched. DNA of the CDR3: TGTGCCAGCAGCTCTACAGGGGGCCCGGCTTTCTTT. Translated, it gives CASSSTGGPAFF.